A single sample is the source of the 5 T cell receptor beta chains below, sequenced in a study of T cells in narcolepsy (dated by TCRdb to 2017 to 2018). To prepare the library, the immunoSEQ multiplex PCR assay was applied. TCRdb re-hosts the immuneACCESS table, in-frame sequences only. Its copies lack some clones; in the studies checked, an unresolved V gene accounts for under half of them, and the cause for the rest is not known. The sample has about 30,000 clones on record, around 82% of them singletons. Roughly 0.99% of the sample is held by the ten biggest clonotypes. The specimen sequenced was CD45RA- memory CD4+ T cells from PBMCs. In light of the paper, this sample's cell subset or site label describes: memory T cells sorted ex vivo from peripheral blood. All receptors derive from a human donor with narcolepsy.

In this sample, this clone turned up once. The CDR3 region is CASGGGSGPNNEQFF. The CDR3 DNA sequence: TGTGCCAGCGGCGGGGGCTCCGGGCCGAACAATGAGCAGTTCTTC. V gene TRBV7-6 combines with J gene TRBJ2-1; possible D gene TRBD2, 7 bases. In germline, CDR1 is SGHVS, CDR2 FNYEAQ. V lost 8 bases to trimming and J lost 5 bases, with 19 bases between them. The CDR3 is made up of 15 amino acids.

CDR3: CASSSLAGSPDTQYF. The DNA for the CDR3 is TGCGCCAGCAGCTCCCTAGCGGGATCACCAGATACGCAGTATTTT. The chain links TRBV5-1 to TRBJ2-3; 9 positions agree with TRBD2. With V trimmed by 3 bases and J by 4 bases, 6 bases remained unmatched. The CDR3 contains 15 residues. The germline V gene encodes CDR1 SGHRS and CDR2 YFSETQ. The full variable domain, with the rest looked up from reference TRBV5-1 and TRBJ2-3, is KAGVTQTPRYLIKTRGQQVTLSCSPISGHRSVSWYQQTPGQGLQFLFEYFSETQRNKGNFPGRFSGRQFSNSRSEMNVSTLELGDSALYLCASSSLAGSPDTQYFGPGTRLTVL.

The chain joins TRBV5-4 to TRBJ1-2, with 9 nucleotides matching TRBD1. J was trimmed by 5 bases and V by 5 bases; bases with no gene match: 7. The CDR3 consists of 14 residues. Germline V lookup: CDR1 SGHNT, CDR2 YYREEE (reference sequence). CDR3 protein: CASSPGQGPYGYTF. The DNA for the CDR3 is TGTGCCAGCAGTCCGGGACAGGGACCTTATGGCTACACCTTC.

V is TRBV19 and J is TRBJ1-4; D uncertain. Looked up from germline, CDR1 is LNHDA and CDR2 is SQIVND (reference sequence). Trimming shortened V by 8 bases and J by 7 bases, and 14 bases separated the two germline ends. The CDR3 consists of 13 residues. The DNA of the CDR3 is TGTGCCAGTGGGTTCAGCCTATTTGAAAAACTGTTTTTT. Amino acids: CASGFSLFEKLFF.

This clone showed up just a few times. In the same sample, other DNA sequences code for this CDR3. The rearrangement joins TRBV7-8 to TRBJ2-7; 7 bases fit TRBD1. Germline-derived CDR1 and CDR2 are SGHVS and FQNEAQ. CDR3 length equals 14 residues. V shed 3 bases, J shed 0 bases, and the junction held 2 bases outside the gene matches. The DNA for the CDR3 is TGTGCCAGCAGCTTCCGGGACAGCTCCTACGAGCAGTACTTC. As protein: CASSFRDSSYEQYF.